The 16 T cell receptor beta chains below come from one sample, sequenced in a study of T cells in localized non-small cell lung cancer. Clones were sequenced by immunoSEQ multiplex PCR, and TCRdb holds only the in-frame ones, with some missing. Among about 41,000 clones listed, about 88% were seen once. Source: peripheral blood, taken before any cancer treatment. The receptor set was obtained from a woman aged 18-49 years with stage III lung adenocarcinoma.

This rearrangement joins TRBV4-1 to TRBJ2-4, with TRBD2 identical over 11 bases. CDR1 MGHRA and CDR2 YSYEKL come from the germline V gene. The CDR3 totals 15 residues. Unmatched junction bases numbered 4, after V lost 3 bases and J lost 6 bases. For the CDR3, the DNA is TGCGCCAGCAGCCAGCCGGGACTAGCGGTAAACATTCAGTACTTC. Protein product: CASSQPGLAVNIQYF.

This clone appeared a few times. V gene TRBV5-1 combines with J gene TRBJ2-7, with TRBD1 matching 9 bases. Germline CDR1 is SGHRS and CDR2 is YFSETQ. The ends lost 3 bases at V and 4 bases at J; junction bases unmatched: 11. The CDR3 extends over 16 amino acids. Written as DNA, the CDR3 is TGCGCCAGCAGCTCGTCACAGGGGGCGTTTTCTTACGAGCAGTACTTC. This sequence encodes CASSSSQGAFSYEQYF.

In DNA, the CDR3 is TGTGCCAGCAGTTACGCACAGGGGTTTGGGCAAGAGACCCAGTACTTC. Its translation is CASSYAQGFGQETQYF. The V gene is TRBV6-5, the J gene TRBJ2-5; TRBD1 matches at 7 bases. Germline V gene lookup returns CDR1 MNHEY and CDR2 SVGAGI. Trimming removed 2 bases from V and 2 bases from J; junction bases left unmatched: 8. CDR3 length: 16 residues.

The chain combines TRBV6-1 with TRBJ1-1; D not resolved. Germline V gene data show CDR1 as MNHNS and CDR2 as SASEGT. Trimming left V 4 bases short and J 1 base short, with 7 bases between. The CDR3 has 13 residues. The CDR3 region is CASSAGENTEAFF. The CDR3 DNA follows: TGTGCCAGCAGTGCTGGGGAGAACACTGAAGCTTTCTTT.

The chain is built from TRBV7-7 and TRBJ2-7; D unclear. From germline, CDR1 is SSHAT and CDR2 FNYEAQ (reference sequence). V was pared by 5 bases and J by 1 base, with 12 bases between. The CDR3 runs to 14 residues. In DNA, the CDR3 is TGTGCCAGCAGCCCACCCGGGCAGTCCTACGAGCAGTACTTC. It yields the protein CASSPPGQSYEQYF.

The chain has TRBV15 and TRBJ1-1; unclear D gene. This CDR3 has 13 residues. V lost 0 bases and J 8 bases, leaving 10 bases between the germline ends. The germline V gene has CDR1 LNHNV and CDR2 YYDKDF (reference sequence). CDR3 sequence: CATSRDFGAEAFF. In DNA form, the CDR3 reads TGTGCCACCAGCAGAGACTTTGGTGCAGAAGCTTTCTTT.

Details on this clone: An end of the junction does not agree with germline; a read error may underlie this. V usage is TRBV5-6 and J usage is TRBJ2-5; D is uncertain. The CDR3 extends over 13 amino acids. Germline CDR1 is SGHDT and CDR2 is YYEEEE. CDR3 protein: CASSLKGSIFLHF. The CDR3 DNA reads TGTGCCAGCAGCTTAAAGGGATCAATCTTCTTGCACTTC.

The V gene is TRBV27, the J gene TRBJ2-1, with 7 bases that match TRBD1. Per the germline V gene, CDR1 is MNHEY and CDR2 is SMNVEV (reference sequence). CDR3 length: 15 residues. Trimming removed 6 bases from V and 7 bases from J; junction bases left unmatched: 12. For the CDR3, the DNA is TGTGCCAGCAGCTACGGGACCACCAGGGGGAATGAGCAGTTCTTC. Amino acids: CASSYGTTRGNEQFF.

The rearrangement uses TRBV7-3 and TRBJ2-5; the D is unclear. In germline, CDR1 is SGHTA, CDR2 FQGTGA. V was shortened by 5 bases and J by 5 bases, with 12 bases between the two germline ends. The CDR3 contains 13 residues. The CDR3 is CASSPDKVETQYF. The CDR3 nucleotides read TGTGCCAGCAGCCCCGATAAAGTGGAGACCCAGTACTTC.

The CDR3 spells CASSLDGQVQHF. For the CDR3, the DNA is TGTGCCAGCAGCTTGGACGGACAAGTGCAGCATTTT. This rearrangement joins TRBV5-5 to TRBJ1-5; possible D gene TRBD1, 5 bases. Per germline, CDR1 SGHKS and CDR2 YYEKEE (reference sequence). The CDR3 runs to 12 residues. The V end was cut by 0 bases, the J end by 13 bases, with 11 bases between.

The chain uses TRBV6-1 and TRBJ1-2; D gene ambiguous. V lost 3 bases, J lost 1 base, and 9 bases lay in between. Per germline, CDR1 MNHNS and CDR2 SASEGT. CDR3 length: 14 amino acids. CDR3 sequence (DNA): TGTGCCAGCAGTGAGGGCCCTAATAACTATGGCTACACCTTC. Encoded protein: CASSEGPNNYGYTF.

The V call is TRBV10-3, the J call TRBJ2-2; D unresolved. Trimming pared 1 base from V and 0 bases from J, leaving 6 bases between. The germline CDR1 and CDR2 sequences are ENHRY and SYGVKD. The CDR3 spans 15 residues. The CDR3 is CAISEYPANTGELFF. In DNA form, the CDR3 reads TGTGCCATCAGTGAGTACCCCGCGAACACCGGGGAGCTGTTTTTT.

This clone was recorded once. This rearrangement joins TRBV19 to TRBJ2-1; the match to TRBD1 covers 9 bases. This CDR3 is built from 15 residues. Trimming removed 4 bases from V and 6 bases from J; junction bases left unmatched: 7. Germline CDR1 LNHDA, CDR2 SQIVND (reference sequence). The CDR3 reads CASSTQGASRNEQFF. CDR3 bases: TGTGCCAGTAGTACACAGGGGGCGAGTCGCAATGAGCAGTTCTTC.

CDR3 nucleotides: TGTGCCAGCAGCACCGGGGGGACCGCATACAATGAGCAGTTCTTC. It specifies CASSTGGTAYNEQFF. The chain combines TRBV7-6 with TRBJ2-1, with 7 bases matching TRBD2. The ends lost 5 bases at V and 4 bases at J; junction bases unmatched: 8. The V gene's germline CDR1 is SGHVS and CDR2 FNYEAQ. This CDR3 comprises 15 residues.

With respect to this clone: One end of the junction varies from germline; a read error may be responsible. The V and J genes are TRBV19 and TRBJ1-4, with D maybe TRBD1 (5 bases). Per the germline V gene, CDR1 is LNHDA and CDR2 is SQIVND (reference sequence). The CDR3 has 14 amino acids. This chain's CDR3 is CASRDRTTNEKLFF. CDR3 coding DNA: TGTGCCAGTAGGGACCGGACAACGAATGAAAAACTGTTTTTT. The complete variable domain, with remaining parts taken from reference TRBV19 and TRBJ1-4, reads DGGITQSPKYLFRKEGQNVTLSCEQNLNHDAMYWYRQDPGQGLRLIYYSQIVNDFQKGDIAEGYSVSREKKESFPLTVTSAQKNPTAFYLCASRDRTTNEKLFFGSGTQLSVL.

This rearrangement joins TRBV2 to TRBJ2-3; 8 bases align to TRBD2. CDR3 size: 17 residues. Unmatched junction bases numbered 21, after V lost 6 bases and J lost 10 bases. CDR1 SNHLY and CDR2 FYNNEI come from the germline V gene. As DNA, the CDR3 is TGTGCCAGCAGGCCCACGGGGGGGTCCCTAGCGGACCTTCCGCAGTATTTT. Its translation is CASRPTGGSLADLPQYF.